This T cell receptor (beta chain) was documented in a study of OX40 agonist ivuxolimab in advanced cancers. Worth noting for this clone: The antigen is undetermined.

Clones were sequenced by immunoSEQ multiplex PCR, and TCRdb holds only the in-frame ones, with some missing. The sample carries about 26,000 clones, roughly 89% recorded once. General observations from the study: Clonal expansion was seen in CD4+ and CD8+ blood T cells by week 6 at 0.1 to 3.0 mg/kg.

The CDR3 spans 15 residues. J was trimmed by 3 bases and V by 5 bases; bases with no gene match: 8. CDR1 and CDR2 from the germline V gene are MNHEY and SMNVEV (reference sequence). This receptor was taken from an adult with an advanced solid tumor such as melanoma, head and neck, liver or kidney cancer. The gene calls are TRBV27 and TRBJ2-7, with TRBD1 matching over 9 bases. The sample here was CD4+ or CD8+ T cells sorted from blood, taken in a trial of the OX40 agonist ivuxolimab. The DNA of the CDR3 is TGTGCCAGCAGTAGAACAGGGGGCGGCTACTACGAGCAGTACTTC. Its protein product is CASSRTGGGYYEQYF.